This is a list of T cell receptor beta chains from one sample in a study of control samples from healthy donors and cancer patients. Using immunoSEQ multiplex PCR, the repertoire was profiled, and TCRdb retains in-frame clones only, with some absent. The sample lists fewer than 65,000 clones; roughly 90% were seen once. Sequencing used PBMCs. Receptors originate from a man aged 40-55 years with colorectal cancer. Both conserved end residues are part of each CDR3. The D gene is left open where the match is weak. Some rows mark clone size as missing; the rest say once, few, many or name a class of expanded clone.

v_gene	abundance	j_gene	d_gene	CDR3nt	CDR3aa
TRBV2	NA	TRBJ2-1	TRBD1	TGTGCCAGCAGCGAAACGGGACAGGGTTACTACAATGAGCAGTTCTTC	CASSETGQGYYNEQFF
TRBV7-9	NA	TRBJ2-1	TRBD2	TGTGCCAGCCGCCTAGCGGGAGAGAGCAATGAGCAGTTCTTC	CASRLAGESNEQFF
TRBV28	NA	TRBJ1-5	NA	TGTGCCAGCAGACCAGTGTACCCCGTCGGCCAAGAGCGCTCGCCCCAGCATTTT	CASRPVYPVGQERSPQHF
TRBV5-6	NA	TRBJ2-2	TRBD2	TGTGCCAGCAGGCGCGCGGGACTAGCGGGGCCGAATACCGGGGAGCTGTTTTTT	CASRRAGLAGPNTGELFF
TRBV7-6	NA	TRBJ2-5	TRBD1	TGTGCCAGCAGCCATTCCGGGACAGGCCTTCAAGAGACCCAGTACTTC	CASSHSGTGLQETQYF
TRBV11-3	NA	TRBJ1-2	NA	TGTGCCAGCAGCTCGGACTATGGCTACACCTTC	CASSSDYGYTF
TRBV18	NA	TRBJ2-7	TRBD1	TGTGCCAGCTCACCGACCCGGGACAGGGTCAACGAGCAGTACTTC	CASSPTRDRVNEQYF
TRBV5-1	NA	TRBJ1-1	NA	TGCGCCAGCAGCCCCGACAGGAAGTCGGAAGCTTTCTTT	CASSPDRKSEAFF
TRBV5-4	NA	TRBJ1-3	NA	TGTGCCAGCAGCTTGGCCAAGGGGGGCTCTGGAAACACCATATATTTT	CASSLAKGGSGNTIYF
TRBV5-6	NA	TRBJ2-1	TRBD2	TGTGCCAGCAGCCTCGCCGGGACTAGCGACTACAATGAGCAGTTCTTC	CASSLAGTSDYNEQFF
TRBV2	NA	TRBJ2-3	TRBD1	TGTGCCAGCAGTGTGGACAGGGGGGATACGCAGTATTTT	CASSVDRGDTQYF
TRBV12-3/TRBV12-4	once	TRBJ2-3	NA	TGTGCCAGCAGTTTGGACACAGATACGCAGTATTTT	CASSLDTDTQYF
TRBV28	NA	TRBJ1-1	TRBD1	TGTGCCAGCAGTCCTACAGGGGGCCCTTCCGCTTTCTTT	CASSPTGGPSAFF
TRBV7-9	NA	TRBJ1-4	NA	TGTGCCAGCAGCCGCAGCGGGAAGGAACTGTTTTTT	CASSRSGKELFF
TRBV28	NA	TRBJ2-3	NA	TGTGCCAGCAGTTTATATAGCGGATACACAGATACGCAGTATTTT	CASSLYSGYTDTQYF
TRBV30	NA	TRBJ2-1	NA	TGTGCCTGGAGTGTAAAGGGGCGCCAATACAATGAGCAGTTCTTC	CAWSVKGRQYNEQFF
TRBV5-6	NA	TRBJ2-5	NA	TGTGCCAGCAGCTTACCGGGGTGGTACCAAGAGACCCAGTACTTC	CASSLPGWYQETQYF
TRBV9	NA	TRBJ1-4	NA	TGTGCCAGCAGCCCCCGCGGGGGCTTGTCTAATGAAAAACTGTTTTTT	CASSPRGGLSNEKLFF
TRBV11-3	NA	TRBJ2-5	NA	TGTGCCAGCAGCCCGGGGCGGGTTGAGGAGACCCAGTACTTC	CASSPGRVEETQYF
TRBV6-4	NA	TRBJ2-1	TRBD2	TGTGCCAGCAGTGACTCAGAGCGGGGTTTGCAGTTCTTC	CASSDSERGLQFF
TRBV7-9	NA	TRBJ2-7	TRBD2	TGTGCCAGCAACCGACTAGCGGACCCCACCTACGAGCAGTACTTC	CASNRLADPTYEQYF
TRBV4-1	NA	TRBJ2-7	NA	TGCGCCAGCAGTAGAGGACTCCCGAGCTCCTACGAGCAGTACTTC	CASSRGLPSSYEQYF
TRBV7-6	NA	TRBJ2-7	NA	TGTGCCAGCAGCCATAGTACGGGACCCGGGTACGAGCAGTACTTC	CASSHSTGPGYEQYF
TRBV6-6	NA	TRBJ1-5	NA	TGTGCCAGCAGTTACTCCAACCAACAGCCCCAGCATTTT	CASSYSNQQPQHF
TRBV7-8	NA	TRBJ1-6	NA	TGTGCCAGCAGCTGGGGGACCCATAATTCACCCCTCCACTTT	CASSWGTHNSPLHF
TRBV19	NA	TRBJ1-1	NA	TGTGCCAGTAGTTACACCGGGACATCCCGAATAAACACTGAAGCTTTCTTT	CASSYTGTSRINTEAFF
TRBV2	NA	TRBJ1-2	NA	TGTGCCAGCAGTGAAGAGGGCCGCCACTATGGCTACACCTTC	CASSEEGRHYGYTF
TRBV5-4	NA	TRBJ2-1	TRBD2	TGTGCCAGCAGCTTGATACTAGCGGGAGTTGGGAATGAGCAGTTCTTC	CASSLILAGVGNEQFF
TRBV3-1/TRBV3-2	NA	TRBJ1-2	NA	TGTGCCAGCAGCCGGGGGGGCGGTAACTATGGCTACACCTTC	CASSRGGGNYGYTF
TRBV2	NA	TRBJ2-7	NA	TGTGCCACCGAAGTAACCTACGAGCAGTACTTC	CATEVTYEQYF
TRBV6-5	NA	TRBJ2-5	TRBD2	TGTGCCAGCAGTTACGGGGAGGGAGAAAGGGGAGAGACCCAGTACTTC	CASSYGEGERGETQYF
TRBV5-6	NA	TRBJ2-1	NA	TGTGCCAGCAGTTTCCGGGGGAGTCAGCTAAATGAGCAGTTCTTC	CASSFRGSQLNEQFF
TRBV9	NA	TRBJ1-6	NA	TGTGCCAGCAGCTGGGGGGAGGAGCCCCATAATTCACCCCTCCACTTT	CASSWGEEPHNSPLHF
TRBV3-1/TRBV3-2	NA	TRBJ2-1	NA	TGTGCCAGCAGCCACTCCGGGACACCTCTTGATGAGCAGTTCTTC	CASSHSGTPLDEQFF
TRBV4-2	NA	TRBJ2-7	TRBD2	TGTGCCAGCAGCCATCTAGCGGGATACTCCTACGAGCAGTACTTC	CASSHLAGYSYEQYF
TRBV30	NA	TRBJ2-1	NA	TGTGCCTGGAGTAGACCCTTGGGGGATGAGCAGTTCTTC	CAWSRPLGDEQFF
TRBV7-6	NA	TRBJ1-5	NA	TGTGCCAGCAGCGCGACAGATAATAGCAATCAGCCCCAGCATTTT	CASSATDNSNQPQHF